These 4 T cell receptor beta chains originate from one sample sequenced in a study of blood T cell repertoires in COVID-19. The repertoire was sequenced with immunoSEQ multiplex PCR; TCRdb's copy has only in-frame clones and lacks some. This table holds about 280,000 clones, about 89% found once. The specimen was peripheral blood. All receptors derive from a man aged 40-49 years with active or convalescent COVID-19.

This clone was seen a handful of times. V and J are TRBV9 and TRBJ2-1, with D possibly matching TRBD1 (5 bases). CDR1 SGDLS and CDR2 YYNGEE come from the germline V gene. This CDR3 is built from 12 residues. Trimming left V 3 bases short and J 6 bases short, with 7 bases between. Here the CDR3 DNA reads TGTGCCAGCAGCGGGGGCCTCAATGAGCAGTTCTTC. Encoded protein: CASSGGLNEQFF.

This sequence joins TRBV25-1 and TRBJ2-2; 9 nucleotides line up with TRBD1. The germline gives CDR1 MGHDK, CDR2 SYGVNS. V shed 9 bases, J shed 4 bases, and the junction held 9 bases outside the gene matches. The length of the CDR3 is 15 residues. The DNA for the CDR3 is TGTGCCAGTAATTCGAGGACAGGGGTCACCGGGGAGCTGTTTTTT. Its protein is CASNSRTGVTGELFF.

This clone was recorded only once. The chain has TRBV9 and TRBJ2-1; D may be TRBD1 (6 bases). This CDR3 is built from 13 residues. Germline values: CDR1 SGDLS, CDR2 YYNGEE. Trimming took off 6 bases at V and 4 bases at J, with 11 bases between the two ends. The CDR3 protein is CASNVGGYNEQFF. CDR3 coding DNA: TGTGCCAGCAATGTAGGGGGTTACAATGAGCAGTTCTTC.

This chain joins TRBV29-1 and TRBJ2-7; tentative D call: TRBD1 (5 bases). V was clipped by 0 bases and J by 3 bases, with 12 bases between them. Germline V gene lookup returns CDR1 SQVTM and CDR2 ANQGSEA. The CDR3 runs to 14 residues. For the CDR3, the DNA is TGCAGCGTTGAAGAGCCTCAGGGCTTCTACGAGCAGTACTTC. Its translation: CSVEEPQGFYEQYF.